The clone carrying this TCR beta chain was picked up a small number of times. No antigen is known for it. Primers used in a second PCR of about 7 to 12 cycles were a sample-barcoded 5' primer and a J-beta primer mix. TCRdb fed the 5' RACE reads into MiXCR, producing one record per CDR3 protein. The data show around 1,000,000 distinct CDR3 sequences, around 27% seen once. This entry is derived from a study of blood T cells in healthy people across ages. Germline CDR1 is MDHEN and CDR2 is SYDVKM. The CDR3 contains 14 residues. The V gene end was trimmed by 3 bases and the J gene end by 2 bases; junction bases not matched to a gene: 2. General study points: It was found that TCR beta diversity correlated strongly with the percentage of naive T cells. While age rose, TCR beta diversity per million T cells dropped in a roughly linear way.

The sample also formed part of further work on T cells of mothers and their children. That report notes: Every mother produced more than 9 million TCR beta CDR3 reads, whereas every child provided 3 million to 3.5 million.

This TCR was recovered from a girl aged 2 to 10 in good health. The specimen was blood. The gene calls are TRBV28 and TRBJ1-2; 8 bases match TRBD1. CDR3 protein: CASSLTGENYGYTF. The CDR3 DNA sequence: TGTGCCAGCAGTTTGACAGGGGAGAACTATGGCTACACCTTC.